This TCR beta chain was documented in a study of T cells in Graves' hyperthyroidism and ophthalmopathy. Study-wide background: It was at initial diagnosis, before any treatment, that peripheral blood was collected. Broader study findings: In simple terms, a model built on 13 V-J features told ophthalmopathy apart from stable hyperthyroidism. The blood repertoire included most of the expanded thyroid clonotypes above 0.001.

Amplification of TCR beta CDR3 regions was performed using RNA transcripts as template. HTBI primers were the set used in a first-round RT-PCR of the TCR CDR3. TCRdb fed the multiplex PCR reads into MiXCR, producing one record per CDR3 protein. Altogether 350,000 to 400,000 distinct CDR3 sequences are present, approximately 15% being singletons, with the ten largest covering roughly 11%. With regard to this clonotype: The antigen is unknown.

Input material: blood. The clonotype comes from a woman aged 55-69 years with Graves' hyperthyroidism.

Here the CDR3 DNA reads TGCAGTGCTAGAGAAATGGTTGGGGATAATTCACCCCTCCACTTT. It yields the protein CSAREMVGDNSPLHF. The chain joins TRBV20-1 to TRBJ1-6; D not resolved. V was shortened by 0 bases and J by 5 bases, with 11 bases between the two germline ends. This CDR3 is 15 amino acids long. Germline V gives CDR1 DFQATT, CDR2 SNEGSKA (reference sequence).